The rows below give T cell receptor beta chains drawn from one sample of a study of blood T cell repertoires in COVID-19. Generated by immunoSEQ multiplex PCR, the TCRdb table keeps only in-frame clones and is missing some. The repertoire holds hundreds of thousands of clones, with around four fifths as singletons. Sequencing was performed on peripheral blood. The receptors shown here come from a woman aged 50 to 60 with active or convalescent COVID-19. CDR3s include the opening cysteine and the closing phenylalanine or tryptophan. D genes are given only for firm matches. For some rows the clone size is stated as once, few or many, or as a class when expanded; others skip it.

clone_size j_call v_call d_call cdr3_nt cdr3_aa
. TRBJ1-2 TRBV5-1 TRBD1 TGCGCCAGCAGCTTGGGAGGACAGGGAGGCTATGGCTACACCTTC CASSLGGQGGYGYTF
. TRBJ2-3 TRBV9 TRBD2 TGTGCCAGCAGCGCCGTAGCGGGAGTAGGAATAACTGTCCATACGCAGTATTTT CASSAVAGVGITVHTQYF
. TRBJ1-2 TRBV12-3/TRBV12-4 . TGTGCCAGCAGCCCACAGGGAATCTCCTACACCTTC CASSPQGISYTF
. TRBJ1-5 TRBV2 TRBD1 TGTGCCAGCAGGGGGGACAGGGGTAATCAGCCCCAGCATTTT CASRGDRGNQPQHF
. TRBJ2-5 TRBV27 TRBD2 TGTGCCAGCAGTTCCTGGACTAGCGGGAGTGAGGAGACCCAGTACTTC CASSSWTSGSEETQYF
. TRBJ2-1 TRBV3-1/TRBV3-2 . TGTGCCAGCAGTCCATCCGGGGGAATTGTCTACAATGAGCAGTTCTTC CASSPSGGIVYNEQFF
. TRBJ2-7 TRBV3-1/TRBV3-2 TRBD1 TGTGCCAGCAGCCTCAAATACAGGGGCGGGCAGCAGTACTTC CASSLKYRGGQQYF
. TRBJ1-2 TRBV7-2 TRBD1 TGTGCCAGCAGCTCCGGGACAGGGTTCGCTGGCTACACCTTC CASSSGTGFAGYTF
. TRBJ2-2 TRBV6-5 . TGTGCCAGCAGTTACTGGGGGGTCTTAAACACCGGGGAGCTGTTTTTT CASSYWGVLNTGELFF
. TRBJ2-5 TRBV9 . TGTGCCAGCAGCGCCCTAGCTTACCAAGAGACCCAGTACTTC CASSALAYQETQYF
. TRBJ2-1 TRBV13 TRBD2 TGTGCCAGCAGCAATAGGAGGGCGGGAGGGCCGCGTGGTGAGCAGTTCTTC CASSNRRAGGPRGEQFF
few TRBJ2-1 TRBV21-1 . TGTGCCAGCAGCAAAGCCCGAACTAGCTCCTACAATGAGCAGTTCTTC CASSKARTSSYNEQFF
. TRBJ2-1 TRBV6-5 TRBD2 TGTGCCAGCAGGCGAAGGACTAGCGTCTACAATGAGCAGTTCTTC CASRRRTSVYNEQFF
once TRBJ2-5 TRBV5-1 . TGCGCCAGCAGCTTGGTGGGTGCGAGGGCGGCAGAGACCCAGTACTTC CASSLVGARAAETQYF
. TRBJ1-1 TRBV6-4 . TGTGCCAGCAGTGAATGGGCCGGTATGAACACTGAAGCTTTCTTT CASSEWAGMNTEAFF
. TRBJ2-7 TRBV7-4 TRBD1 TGTGCCAGCAGCGGGACAGGCTATGGGAAGTACGAGCAGTACTTC CASSGTGYGKYEQYF
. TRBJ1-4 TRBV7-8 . TGTGCCAGCAGCCCCAGTTATAAGAATGAAAAACTGTTTTTT CASSPSYKNEKLFF
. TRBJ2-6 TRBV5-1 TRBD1 TGCGCCAGCAGCTTGGACCGGGACAGGGGTTCCGGGGCCAACGTCCTGACTTTC CASSLDRDRGSGANVLTF
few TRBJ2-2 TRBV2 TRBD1 TGTGCCAGCAGTGAAGCGACAGGGGCCGGGGAGCTGTTTTTT CASSEATGAGELFF
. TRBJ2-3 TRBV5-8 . TGTGCCAGCAGCATCGGACTACGCCGAGTGGTAGATACGCAGTATTTT CASSIGLRRVVDTQYF
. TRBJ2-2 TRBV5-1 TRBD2 TGCGCCAGCAGCCCCCTTAGCGGGAGCAACACCGGGGAGCTGTTTTTT CASSPLSGSNTGELFF
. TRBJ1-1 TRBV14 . TGTGCCAGCAGCCGGCTACAGGGAAAGACTGAAGCTTTCTTT CASSRLQGKTEAFF
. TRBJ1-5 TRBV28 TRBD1 TGTGCCAGCAGCACACAGGGGATCGGCAATCAGCCCCAGCATTTT CASSTQGIGNQPQHF
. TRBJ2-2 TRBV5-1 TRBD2 TGCGCCAGCAGCAGGGGACTAGCGGGCTCCGGGGAGCTGTTTTTT CASSRGLAGSGELFF
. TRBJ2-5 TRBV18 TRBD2 TGTGCCAGCTCCCAGAAAGCGGGAGGATCTGGGGAGACCCAGTACTTC CASSQKAGGSGETQYF
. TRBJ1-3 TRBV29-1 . TGCAGCGTTGGGCCCCGCGGCACCATATATTTT CSVGPRGTIYF
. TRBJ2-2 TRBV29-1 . TGCAGCGTTGTGTCCGCCAGGGCCCCCGGGGAGCTGTTTTTT CSVVSARAPGELFF
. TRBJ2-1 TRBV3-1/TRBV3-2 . TGTGCCAGCAGCCTAAGGATGGAGAATGAGCAGTTCTTC CASSLRMENEQFF
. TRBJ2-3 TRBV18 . TGTGCCAGCTCACCAACCCGCGCAGATACGCAGTATTTT CASSPTRADTQYF
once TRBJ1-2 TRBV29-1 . TGCAGCGTTTGGGGGCAAGGCTACACCTTC CSVWGQGYTF
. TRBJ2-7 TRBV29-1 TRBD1 TGCAGCGTTGCCCCCGGGACAGTAGCCTACGAGCAGTACTTC CSVAPGTVAYEQYF
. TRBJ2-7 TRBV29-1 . TGCAGCGTTGAACGTTCTAGATCGAGCGAGCAGTACTTC CSVERSRSSEQYF
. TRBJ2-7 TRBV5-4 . TGTGCCAGCAGCGTTGACCCCATAAGGACTAACGAGCAGTACTTC CASSVDPIRTNEQYF
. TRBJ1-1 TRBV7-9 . TGTGCCAGCAGCGCAGTTGGAGGCGCCCACATGAAGAACACTGAAGCTTTCTTT CASSAVGGAHMKNTEAFF
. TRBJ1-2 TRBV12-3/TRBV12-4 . TGTGCCAGCAGGGGGGGAGAAAACTATGGCTACACCTTC CASRGGENYGYTF
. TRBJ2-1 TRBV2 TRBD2 TGTGCCAGCAGTGAGGGCGGGAGAGAGGTCTTC CASSEGGREVF
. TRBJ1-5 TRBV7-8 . TGTGCCAGCAGCCGGGAGAGGGCCCGGGGCAATCAGCCCCAGCATTTT CASSRERARGNQPQHF